This T cell receptor (beta chain) stems from a study of blood T cells in healthy people across ages. Study information: About one barcoded beta molecule was captured per two T cells (by template switching). General study findings and limits: Relative to aged donors, long-lived donors carried more naive CD4+ cells and displayed higher diversity. Diversity of TCR beta per million T cells declined in a roughly linear way with age.

At least ten counts were recorded for this clonotype. The target antigen is unknown. Each sample yielded at least 5 micrograms of PBMC total RNA. Germline V CDR1 and CDR2: SGHNT, YENEEA. The CDR3 consists of 14 residues. V was cut by 4 bases and J by 3 bases, with 12 bases left in between. Using a J-beta primer mix together with a sample-barcoded 5' primer, a second PCR was run for roughly 6 to 12 cycles. One entry per CDR3 protein results from TCRdb running MiXCR on the 5' RACE reads. The sample comprises 710,000 or so distinct CDR3 sequences, about 20% of which are singletons, and under 25% rests with the top ten.

Sequencing used blood. This TCR derives from a man in his 70s in good health. V usage is TRBV11-3 and J usage is TRBJ1-1; maybe TRBD1 (5 bases). The chain's CDR3 is CASSWTTTDTEAFF. The CDR3, as DNA: TGTGCCAGCAGCTGGACAACCACGGACACTGAAGCTTTCTTT.